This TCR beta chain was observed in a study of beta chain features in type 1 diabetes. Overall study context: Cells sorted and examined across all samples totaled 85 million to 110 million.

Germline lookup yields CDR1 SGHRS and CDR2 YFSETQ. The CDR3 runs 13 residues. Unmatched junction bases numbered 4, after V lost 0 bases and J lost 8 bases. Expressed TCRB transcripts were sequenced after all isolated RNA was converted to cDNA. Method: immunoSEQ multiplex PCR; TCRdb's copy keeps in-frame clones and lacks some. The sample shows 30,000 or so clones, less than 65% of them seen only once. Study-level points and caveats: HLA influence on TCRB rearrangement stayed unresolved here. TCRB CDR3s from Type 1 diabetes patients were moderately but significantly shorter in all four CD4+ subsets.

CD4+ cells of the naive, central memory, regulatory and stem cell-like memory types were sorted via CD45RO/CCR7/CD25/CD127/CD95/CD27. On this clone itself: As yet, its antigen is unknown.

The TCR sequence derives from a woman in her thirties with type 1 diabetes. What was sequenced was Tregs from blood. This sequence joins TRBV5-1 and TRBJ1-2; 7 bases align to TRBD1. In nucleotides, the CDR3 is TGCGCCAGCAGCTTGGACAGGGGATGGGGCTACACCTTC. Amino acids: CASSLDRGWGYTF.